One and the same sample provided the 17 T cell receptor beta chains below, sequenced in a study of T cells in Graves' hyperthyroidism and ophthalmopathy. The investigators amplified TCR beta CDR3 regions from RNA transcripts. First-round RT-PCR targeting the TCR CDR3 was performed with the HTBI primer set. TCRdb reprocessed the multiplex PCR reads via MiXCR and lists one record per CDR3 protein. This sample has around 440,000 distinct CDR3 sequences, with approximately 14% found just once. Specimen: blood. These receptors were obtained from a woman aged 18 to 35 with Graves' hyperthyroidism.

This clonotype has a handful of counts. In nucleotides, the CDR3 is TGTGCCAGCAGCGAACCGGGACGATCCACCGGGGAGCTGTTTTTT. This translates into CASSEPGRSTGELFF. The genes are TRBV27 and TRBJ2-2; tentatively, D is TRBD1 or TRBD2 (5 bases each). Germline V lookup: CDR1 MNHEY, CDR2 SMNVEV (reference sequence). The CDR3 is 15 amino acids. The germline V and J ends were trimmed by 6 bases and 4 bases, with 15 bases remaining between them.

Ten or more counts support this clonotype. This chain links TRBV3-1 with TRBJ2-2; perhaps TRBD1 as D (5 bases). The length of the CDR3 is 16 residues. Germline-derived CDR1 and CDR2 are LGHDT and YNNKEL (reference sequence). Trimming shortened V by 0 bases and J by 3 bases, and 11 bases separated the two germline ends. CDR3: CASSQDPVQDTGELFF. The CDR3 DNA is TGTGCCAGCAGCCAAGACCCGGTACAGGACACCGGGGAGCTGTTTTTT. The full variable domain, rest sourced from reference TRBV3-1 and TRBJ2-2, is DTAVSQTPKYLVTQMGNDKSIKCEQNLGHDTMYWYKQDSKKFLKIMFSYNNKELIINETVPNRFSPKSPDKAHLNLHINSLELGDSAVYFCASSQDPVQDTGELFFGEGSRLTVL.

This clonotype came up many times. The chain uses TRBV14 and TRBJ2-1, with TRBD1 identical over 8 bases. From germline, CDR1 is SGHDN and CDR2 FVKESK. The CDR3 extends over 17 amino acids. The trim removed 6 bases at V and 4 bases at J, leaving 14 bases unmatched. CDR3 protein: CASSLEGRTGPYNEQFF. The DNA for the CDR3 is TGTGCCAGCAGTCTCGAGGGCCGGACAGGGCCTTACAATGAGCAGTTCTTC.

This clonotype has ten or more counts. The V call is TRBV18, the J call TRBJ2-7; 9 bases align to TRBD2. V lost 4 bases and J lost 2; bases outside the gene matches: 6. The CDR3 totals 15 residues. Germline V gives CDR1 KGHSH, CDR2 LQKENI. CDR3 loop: CASSRVAGDPYEQYF. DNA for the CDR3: TGTGCCAGCTCACGGGTAGCGGGAGACCCCTACGAGCAGTACTTC.

As DNA, the CDR3 is TGTGCCAGCAGCCACCTCACAGACAGGATCGCAACTAATGAAAAACTGTTTTTT. Residues: CASSHLTDRIATNEKLFF. The chain combines TRBV3-1 with TRBJ1-4, with D perhaps TRBD1 (6 bases). V lost 3 bases and J 0 bases, leaving 17 bases between the germline ends. Germline CDR1 and CDR2: LGHDT and YNNKEL (reference sequence). CDR3 length: 18 residues. Looking up the rest from reference TRBV3-1 and TRBJ1-4 gives the full variable domain: DTAVSQTPKYLVTQMGNDKSIKCEQNLGHDTMYWYKQDSKKFLKIMFSYNNKELIINETVPNRFSPKSPDKAHLNLHINSLELGDSAVYFCASSHLTDRIATNEKLFFGSGTQLSVL.

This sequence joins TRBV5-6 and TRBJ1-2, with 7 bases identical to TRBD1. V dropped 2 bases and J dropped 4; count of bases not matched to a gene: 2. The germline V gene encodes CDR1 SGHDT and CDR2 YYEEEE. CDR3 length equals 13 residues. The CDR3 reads CASSFDRVYGYTF. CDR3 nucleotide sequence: TGTGCCAGCAGCTTCGACAGGGTCTATGGCTACACCTTC.

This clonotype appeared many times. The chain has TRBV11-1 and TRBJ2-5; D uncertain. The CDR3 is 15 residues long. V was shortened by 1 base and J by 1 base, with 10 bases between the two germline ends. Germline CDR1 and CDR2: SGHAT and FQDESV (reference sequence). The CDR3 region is CASSLVARPQETQYF. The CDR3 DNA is TGTGCCAGCAGCTTAGTAGCCCGACCCCAAGAGACCCAGTACTTC.

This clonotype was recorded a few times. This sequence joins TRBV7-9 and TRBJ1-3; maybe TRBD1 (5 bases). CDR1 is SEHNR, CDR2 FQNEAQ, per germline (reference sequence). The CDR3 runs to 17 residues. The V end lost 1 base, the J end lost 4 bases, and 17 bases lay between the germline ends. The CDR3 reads CASSLEDKRFSGNTIYF. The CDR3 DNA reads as TGTGCCAGCAGCTTAGAGGACAAGCGTTTTTCGGGAAACACCATATATTTT.

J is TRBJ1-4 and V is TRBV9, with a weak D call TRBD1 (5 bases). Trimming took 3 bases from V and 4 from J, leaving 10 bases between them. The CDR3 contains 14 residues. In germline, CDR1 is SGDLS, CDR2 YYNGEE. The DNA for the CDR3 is TGTGCCAGCAGCGGGGACGGCCTTAATGAAAAACTGTTTTTT. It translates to CASSGDGLNEKLFF. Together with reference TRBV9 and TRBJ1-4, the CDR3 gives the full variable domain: DSGVTQTPKHLITATGQRVTLRCSPRSGDLSVYWYQQSLDQGLQFLIQYYNGEERAKGNILERFSAQQFPDLHSELNLSSLELGDSALYFCASSGDGLNEKLFFGSGTQLSVL.

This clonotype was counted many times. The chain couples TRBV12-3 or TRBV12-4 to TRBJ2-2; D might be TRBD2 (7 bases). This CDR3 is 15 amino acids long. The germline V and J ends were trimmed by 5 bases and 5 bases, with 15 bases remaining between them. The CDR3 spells CASSPHREGTGELFF. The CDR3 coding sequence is TGTGCCAGCAGTCCCCACAGGGAGGGTACCGGGGAGCTGTTTTTT.

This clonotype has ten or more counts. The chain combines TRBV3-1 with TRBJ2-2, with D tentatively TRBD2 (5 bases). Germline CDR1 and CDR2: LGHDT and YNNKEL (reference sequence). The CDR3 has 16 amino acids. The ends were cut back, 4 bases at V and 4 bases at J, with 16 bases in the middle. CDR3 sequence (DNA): TGTGCCAGCAGCCCTTGGGAGACAAACCCCACCGGGGAGCTGTTTTTT. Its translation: CASSPWETNPTGELFF.

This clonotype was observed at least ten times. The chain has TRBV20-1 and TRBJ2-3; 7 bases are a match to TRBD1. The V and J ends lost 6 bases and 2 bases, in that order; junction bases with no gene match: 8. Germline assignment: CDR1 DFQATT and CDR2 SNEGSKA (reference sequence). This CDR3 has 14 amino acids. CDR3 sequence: CSAFDRAFTDTQYF. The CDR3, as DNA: TGCAGTGCATTCGACAGGGCGTTCACAGATACGCAGTATTTT.

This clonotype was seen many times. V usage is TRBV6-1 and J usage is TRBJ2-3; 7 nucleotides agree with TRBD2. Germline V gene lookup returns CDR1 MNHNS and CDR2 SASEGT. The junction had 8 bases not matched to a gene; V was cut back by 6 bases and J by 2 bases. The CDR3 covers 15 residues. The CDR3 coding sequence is TGTGCCAGCAGGGAGGGACTATTTCCCACAGATACGCAGTATTTT. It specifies CASREGLFPTDTQYF.

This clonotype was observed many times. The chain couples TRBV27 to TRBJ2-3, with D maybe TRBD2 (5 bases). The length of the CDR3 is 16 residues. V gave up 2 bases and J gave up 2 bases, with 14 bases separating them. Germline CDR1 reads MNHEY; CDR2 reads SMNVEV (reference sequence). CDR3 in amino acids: CASSLGLGGSTDTQYF. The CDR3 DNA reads TGTGCCAGCAGTTTAGGGTTAGGCGGGTCCACAGATACGCAGTATTTT.

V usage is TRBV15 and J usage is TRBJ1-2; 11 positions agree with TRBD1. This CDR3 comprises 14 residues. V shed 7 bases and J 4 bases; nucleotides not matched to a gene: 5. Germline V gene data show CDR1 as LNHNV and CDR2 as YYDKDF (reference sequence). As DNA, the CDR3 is TGTGCCACCAACCCCGGGACAGGGGGCTATGGCTACACCTTC. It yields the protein CATNPGTGGYGYTF.

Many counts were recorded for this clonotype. The CDR3 DNA reads TGTGCCAGCAGTGGGTTAGGGGAGACCCAGTACTTC. This translates into CASSGLGETQYF. J is TRBJ2-5 and V is TRBV2, with no clear D. The V end was cut by 4 bases, the J end by 5 bases, with 8 bases between. The CDR3 runs to 12 residues. In germline, CDR1 is SNHLY, CDR2 FYNNEI. The variable domain in full, with the rest retrieved from reference TRBV2 and TRBJ2-5, is EPEVTQTPSHQVTQMGQEVILRCVPISNHLYFYWYRQILGQKVEFLVSFYNNEISEKSEIFDDQFSVERPDGSNFTLKIRSTKLEDSAMYFCASSGLGETQYFGPGTRLLVL.

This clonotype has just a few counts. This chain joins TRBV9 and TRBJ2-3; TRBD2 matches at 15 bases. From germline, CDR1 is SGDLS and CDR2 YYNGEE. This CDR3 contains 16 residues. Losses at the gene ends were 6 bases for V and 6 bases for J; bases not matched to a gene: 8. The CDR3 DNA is TGTGCCAGCACCCTGGGACTAGCGGGGGGATCTGATACGCAGTATTTT. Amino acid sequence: CASTLGLAGGSDTQYF.